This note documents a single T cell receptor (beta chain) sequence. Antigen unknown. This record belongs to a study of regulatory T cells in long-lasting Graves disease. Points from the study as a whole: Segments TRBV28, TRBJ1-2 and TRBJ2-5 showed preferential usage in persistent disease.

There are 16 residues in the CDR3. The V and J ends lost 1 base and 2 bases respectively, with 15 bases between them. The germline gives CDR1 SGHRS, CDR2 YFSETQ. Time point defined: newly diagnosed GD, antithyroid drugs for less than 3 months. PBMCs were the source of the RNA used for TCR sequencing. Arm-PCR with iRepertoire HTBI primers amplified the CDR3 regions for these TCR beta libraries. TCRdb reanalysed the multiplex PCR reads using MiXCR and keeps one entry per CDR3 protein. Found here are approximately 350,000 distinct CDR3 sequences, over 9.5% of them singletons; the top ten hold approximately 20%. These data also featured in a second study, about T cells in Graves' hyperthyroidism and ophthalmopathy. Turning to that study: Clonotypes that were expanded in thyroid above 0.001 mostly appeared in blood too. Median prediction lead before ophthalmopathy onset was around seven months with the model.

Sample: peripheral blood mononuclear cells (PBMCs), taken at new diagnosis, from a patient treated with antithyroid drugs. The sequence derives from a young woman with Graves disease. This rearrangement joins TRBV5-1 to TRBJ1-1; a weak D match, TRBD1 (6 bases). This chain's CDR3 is CASSLPYTGINTEAFF. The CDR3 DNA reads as TGCGCCAGCAGCTTGCCCTATACAGGGATCAACACTGAAGCTTTCTTT.